This is a list of T cell receptor beta chains from one sample in a study of read filtering for tumor transcriptome and immune sequencing. TCRdb ran MiXCR on the reads and lists one entry per CDR3 protein. This table has 40,000 to 55,000 distinct CDR3 sequences, around 19% appearing once. The sample comprised a population of CD138-negative cells sorted from bone marrow. The receptors shown here come from a donor aged 40 or older with multiple myeloma. Both conserved end residues are part of each CDR3. Each record gives: V gene, J gene, CDR3 protein.

TRBV7-2	TRBJ2-3	CASSFPESKGWTDTQYF
TRBV5-1	TRBJ2-4	CASSLGDRLELAENIQYF
TRBV29-1	TRBJ2-5	CSVDRGGETQYF
TRBV14	TRBJ2-7	CASGPTIFGEQYF
TRBV7-7	TRBJ1-1	CASTKNRAHTEAFF
TRBV5-1	TRBJ2-6	CASSPAPQGSGSNVLTF
TRBV6-5	TRBJ2-1	CASSYSLTVRGEQFF
TRBV20-1	TRBJ2-5	CSAEYQETQYF
TRBV24-1	TRBJ2-2	CATSDSLTYTGELFF
TRBV19	TRBJ2-1	CASSTRRSGRPPAHNEQFF
TRBV14	TRBJ2-1	CASSQEGGVMLNNEQFF
TRBV6-1	TRBJ2-3	CASRPAQESGTQYF
TRBV14	TRBJ2-3	CASSQRLLNTDTQYF
TRBV29-1	TRBJ2-1	CSVETSGSLNNEQFF
TRBV3-1	TRBJ1-3	CASSQDRWTGAGGLGNTIYF
TRBV7-6	TRBJ2-7	CASSLSPDYEQYF
TRBV6-1	TRBJ1-5	CASSDLNTGNIKHF
TRBV27	TRBJ1-2	CASSPDRYGYTF
TRBV10-3	TRBJ2-7	CATRRGTSYEQYF
TRBV10-2	TRBJ2-1	CASRGTSVGYNEQFF
TRBV20-1	TRBJ2-3	CSALTGTDTQYF
TRBV7-2	TRBJ1-1	CASSTWGGTGTLEAFF